The entry below gives a single T cell receptor beta chain sequence along with its context. This entry belongs to a study of blood T cell repertoires in COVID-19. Study-level information: COVID-19 samples from acute and convalescent phases originated in the United States, Italy and Spain. PBMCs, B-cell-depleted T cells, or T cells provided the cDNA or gDNA that made up the material.

The repertoire was sequenced with immunoSEQ multiplex PCR; TCRdb's copy has only in-frame clones and lacks some. There are approximately 220,000 clones in the sample; around 87% occur only once, and 5.5% to 7.5% lies in the top ten. The V end lost 3 bases, the J end lost 9 bases, and 15 bases lay between the germline ends. The CDR3 consists of 15 residues. Germline CDR1 is MDHEN and CDR2 is SYDVKM. This rearrangement joins TRBV28 to TRBJ1-6, with D possibly matching TRBD1 (5 bases). Input material: peripheral blood. The clonotype was recovered from a man aged 55-75 years who had recovered from COVID-19. The CDR3 coding sequence is TGTGCCAGCAGTTTCGAGGATCAGGGTGTTTCACCCCTCCACTTT. Protein sequence: CASSFEDQGVSPLHF.